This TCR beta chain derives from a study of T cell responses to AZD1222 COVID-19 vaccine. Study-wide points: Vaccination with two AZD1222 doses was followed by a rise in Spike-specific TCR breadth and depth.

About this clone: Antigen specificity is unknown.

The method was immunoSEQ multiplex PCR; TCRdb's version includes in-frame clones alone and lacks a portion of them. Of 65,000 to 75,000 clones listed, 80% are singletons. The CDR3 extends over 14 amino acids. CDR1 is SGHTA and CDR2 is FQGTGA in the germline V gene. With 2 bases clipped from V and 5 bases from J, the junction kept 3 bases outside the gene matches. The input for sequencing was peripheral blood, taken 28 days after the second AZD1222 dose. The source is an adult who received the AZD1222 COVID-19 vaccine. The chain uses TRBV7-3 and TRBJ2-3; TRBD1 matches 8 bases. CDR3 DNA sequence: TGTGCCAGCAGCTTAGGACAGGGTTTAGATACGCAGTATTTT. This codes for CASSLGQGLDTQYF.